This T cell receptor beta chain was identified in a study of blood T cell repertoires in COVID-19. Method: immunoSEQ multiplex PCR; TCRdb's copy keeps in-frame clones and lacks some. In the table there are approximately 110,000 clones, around 84% of which are singletons. CDR1 is MNHEY, CDR2 SVGEGT, per germline. V was cut by 2 bases and J by 5 bases, with 16 bases left in between. The CDR3 consists of 16 residues. This clone was observed a few times. This receptor was obtained from a human donor in a cohort sampled during active COVID-19. Sequencing was done on a sample of peripheral blood. The chain employs TRBV6-2 or TRBV6-3 and TRBJ1-5, with D possibly matching TRBD1 (6 bases). The CDR3 is CASSYTGSTYYQPQHF. The CDR3 coding sequence is TGTGCCAGCAGTTACACAGGGTCGACTTATTATCAGCCCCAGCATTTT.